The T cell receptor (beta chain) described here comes from a study of cytomegalovirus exposure and HLA in healthy donors. Findings and caveats of the study: HLA-A and HLA-B allele assignments for most subjects were reportedly predicted accurately using TCR beta sequences.

PCR amplification relied on 60 Vbeta primers (plus 13 Jbeta primers). Repertoires were generated with immunoSEQ multiplex PCR, while TCRdb's copy carries only in-frame clones and drops some. Altogether 150,000 or so clones are present, about 68% being singletons, with the ten largest covering approximately 2.3%. Comment on this clone: Its antigen is currently unknown.

Sequenced material: PBMCs. The receptor was derived from a female donor in good health and CMV-seronegative.

The CDR3 sequence: CAISQGTDYEQYF. DNA of the CDR3: TGTGCCATATCTCAAGGGACTGACTACGAGCAGTACTTC. J is TRBJ2-7 and V is TRBV11-2, with D maybe TRBD2 (6 bases). The CDR3 runs to 13 residues. Trimming removed 10 bases from V and 3 bases from J, with 16 bases in between. CDR1 is SGHAT and CDR2 is FQNNGV in the germline V gene.